These 25 T cell receptor beta chains were sequenced from one sample in a study of read filtering for tumor transcriptome and immune sequencing. This library used approximately 390 ng RNA and molecular barcoded adaptors spanning alpha/delta and beta/gamma chains. Each CDR3 protein gets one entry after TCRdb re-called the reads with MiXCR. This table has approximately 5,800 distinct CDR3 sequences, approximately 22% appearing once. The sample was a population of CD138-negative cells sorted from bone marrow. Every receptor here comes from a donor aged 40 or over with multiple myeloma.

This clonotype was detected only a few times. A junction boundary mismatches the germline segment, possibly from a read error. The chain recombines TRBV9 with TRBJ2-1; TRBD1 matches at 7 bases. The CDR3 sequence is 14 residues long. In germline, CDR1 is SGDLS, CDR2 YYNGEE. Here the CDR3 reads CSSSDAQGSDEQFF. The CDR3 coding sequence is TGTTCCAGCAGCGATGCACAGGGGAGCGATGAGCAGTTCTTC.

The V gene is TRBV4-2, the J gene TRBJ2-1, with D possibly TRBD2 on 5 matching bases. Between the trimmed V and J ends, which lost 1 base and 12 bases, there was a span of 16 bases. There are 14 residues in the CDR3. CDR1 and CDR2 from the germline V gene are LGHNA and YNFKEQ. CDR3 sequence: CASSQVGDSSGQFF. In DNA, the CDR3 is TGTGCCAGCAGCCAAGTGGGTGACTCCAGCGGGCAGTTCTTC.

Many counts were recorded for this clonotype. The chain couples TRBV20-1 to TRBJ2-5, with 7 bases lining up with TRBD1. Germline CDR1 DFQATT, CDR2 SNEGSKA (reference sequence). CDR3 length: 13 residues. The ends lost 1 base at V and 4 bases at J; junction bases unmatched: 3. The CDR3 reads CSARGQGRETQYF. In DNA form, the CDR3 reads TGCAGTGCTAGAGGACAGGGTAGAGAGACCCAGTACTTC.

Of note for this clonotype: One junction end disagrees with the germline gene, perhaps due to a read error. The chain links TRBV7-6 to TRBJ2-3; 9 bases fit TRBD2. Germline CDR1 and CDR2: SGHVS and FNYEAQ. The CDR3 loop spans 18 amino acids. The CDR3: CASRFLAGRDKSTDTQYF. CDR3 sequence (DNA): TGTGCCAGCCGCTTCCTAGCGGGACGGGATAAAAGCACAGATACGCAGTATTTT.

About this clonotype itself: No conserved phenylalanine or tryptophan is present at the end of the CDR3, so a read error is the likely explanation. The chain carries TRBV27 and TRBJ2-1; a weak D match, TRBD2 (5 bases). The ends were cut back, 9 bases at V and 0 bases at J, with 12 bases in the middle. CDR1 is MNHEY, CDR2 SMNVEV, per germline (reference sequence). The CDR3 spans 14 residues. This CDR3 reads CASSRGSSYNEQFL. The CDR3 DNA reads as TGTGCCAGTAGTCGGGGTAGCTCCTACAATGAGCAGTTCCTC.

In its sample, this clonotype was seen many times. This chain connects TRBV7-3 to TRBJ2-5, with D possibly called TRBD1 or TRBD2 (6 bases each). Trimming removed 5 bases from V and 2 bases from J, with 12 bases in between. This CDR3 region has 14 residues. Germline CDR1 reads SGHTA; CDR2 reads FQGTGA. CDR3 nucleotides: TGTGCCAGCAGCCCGGGGGCCAGTCAAGAGACCCAGTACTTC. It yields the protein CASSPGASQETQYF.

V usage is TRBV7-2 and J usage is TRBJ2-7; D ambiguous. V was cut by 0 bases and J by 4 bases, with 13 bases left in between. Germline V lookup: CDR1 SGHTA, CDR2 FQGNSA. The CDR3 has 15 amino acids. The CDR3 here is CASSLAPAEVYEQYF. The CDR3 DNA reads TGTGCCAGCAGCTTAGCCCCCGCCGAGGTATACGAGCAGTACTTC.

A note on this clonotype: A junction boundary mismatches the germline segment, possibly from a read error. The V call is TRBV15, the J call TRBJ2-5, with D maybe TRBD2 (5 bases). The germline CDR1 and CDR2 sequences are LNHNV and YYDKDF (reference sequence). This CDR3 comprises 13 residues. The CDR3 coding sequence is TGTGCCACCATCAGTCTAGTCGGGGAGACCCAGTACTTT. This sequence encodes CATISLVGETQYF.

Notes on this clonotype: The conserved phenylalanine or tryptophan is not found at the CDR3 terminus, so this likely reflects a read error. The genes are TRBV28 and TRBJ2-1; 12 bases match TRBD2. The J segment lost 7 bases and the V segment lost 7 bases, leaving 14 bases of the junction unmatched. CDR3 size: 17 residues. Looked up from germline, CDR1 is MDHEN and CDR2 is SYDVKM. The DNA for the CDR3 is TGTGCCAGCACGGGACTAGCGGGTGGAAGAACTATAAATGAGCAGTTCCTC. This gives the protein CASTGLAGGRTINEQFL.

A remark on this clonotype: This may be a read error, as it is one base from a much larger clone. Given the absence of the conserved phenylalanine or tryptophan at the CDR3 end, a read error is likely. The genes are TRBV7-3 and TRBJ2-1, with 8 bases that match TRBD1. This CDR3 is built from 15 residues. Germline-derived CDR1 and CDR2 are SGHTA and FQGTGA. With 4 bases clipped from V and 5 bases from J, the junction kept 7 bases outside the gene matches. DNA of the CDR3: TGTGCCAGCAGCTACCGGACAGGGACAAACAATGAGCAGTTCATC. Its translation: CASSYRTGTNNEQFI.

Notes on this clonotype: Relative to the germline gene, one junction end is altered; a read error may explain this. V and J are TRBV12-3 or TRBV12-4 and TRBJ1-5; weak D call: TRBD1 (5 bases). The CDR3 has 15 amino acids. The CDR3 spells CASSSQGAAGQPQHF. In DNA, the CDR3 is TGCGCCAGCAGTTCGCAAGGGGCGGCGGGTCAGCCCCAGCATTTT.

In this sample, this clonotype turned up many times. The rearrangement joins TRBV20-1 to TRBJ2-4, with D hard to call. Germline CDR1 is DFQATT and CDR2 is SNEGSKA (reference sequence). V gave up 6 bases and J gave up 0 bases, with 15 bases separating them. This CDR3 has 15 residues. Here the CDR3 DNA reads TGCAGTGCGGAAAGGACCGATCAAGCCAAAAACATTCAGTACTTC. Its translation is CSAERTDQAKNIQYF.

This clonotype appeared many times. This sequence joins TRBV13 and TRBJ2-5; D unclear. CDR3 size: 13 residues. Deletions cut 3 bases from V and 4 bases from J, with 9 bases between. CDR1 and CDR2 from the germline V gene are PRHDT and FYEKMQ (reference sequence). CDR3 sequence: CASSFRQAETQYF. CDR3 DNA: TGTGCCAGCAGCTTTCGTCAGGCAGAGACCCAGTACTTC. The full variable domain, completed using reference TRBV13 and TRBJ2-5, is AAGVIQSPRHLIKEKRETATLKCYPIPRHDTVYWYQQGPGQDPQFLISFYEKMQSDKGSIPDRFSAQQFSDYHSELNMSSLELGDSALYFCASSFRQAETQYFGPGTRLLVL.

This clonotype has at least ten counts. V and J are TRBV5-6 and TRBJ1-2, with D uncertain. The CDR3 runs 11 residues. The germline V and J ends were trimmed by 4 bases and 13 bases, with 14 bases remaining between them. Germline assignment: CDR1 SGHDT and CDR2 YYEEEE. CDR3 in amino acids: CASSSTVTVTF. CDR3 bases: TGTGCCAGCAGCAGCACCGTGACTGTCACCTTC.

A note on this clonotype: Being one base from a much bigger clone, this may be a read error. This chain connects TRBV30 to TRBJ1-1, with D maybe TRBD1 (6 bases). The V and J ends lost 5 bases and 6 bases respectively, with 13 bases between them. Germline V lookup: CDR1 GTSNPN, CDR2 SVGIG (reference sequence). The CDR3 is 12 residues long. CDR3 protein: CAWGPGQPEAFF. The CDR3, as DNA: TGTGCCTGGGGTCCCGGACAGCCTGAAGCTTTCTTT.

Judged by abundance, this clonotype is medium-sized. The rearrangement joins TRBV12-3 or TRBV12-4 to TRBJ1-4, with D unresolved. Trimming pared 2 bases from V and 5 bases from J, leaving 9 bases between. This CDR3 region has 14 residues. The chain's CDR3 is CASSLYGWNEKLFF. In nucleotides, the CDR3 is TGTGCCAGCAGTTTATACGGCTGGAATGAAAAACTGTTTTTT.

On this clonotype: A much more abundant neighbour one base away suggests this may be a read error. J is TRBJ2-2 and V is TRBV20-1; a weak D match, TRBD2 (5 bases). From germline, CDR1 is DFQATT and CDR2 SNEGSKA (reference sequence). The CDR3 sequence is 14 residues long. The CDR3 is CSADGGANTGKLFF. For the CDR3, the DNA is TGCAGTGCTGATGGAGGCGCGAACACCGGGAAGCTGTTTTTT.

This clonotype has a handful of counts. The CDR3 ends on some other residue instead of the conserved phenylalanine or tryptophan, so this is likely a read error. The DNA is left out, because the CDR3 cannot be placed on it with certainty; the CDR3 is given as TCRdb lists it. The chain carries TRBV4-2 and TRBJ2-7; TRBD1, as called in the table, went unchecked against the DNA. Germline V lookup: CDR1 LGHNA, CDR2 YNFKEQ. The CDR3 totals 13 residues, both ends included. CDR3 protein: CASSPRVRDPINY.

By share of the sample, this clonotype is medium-sized. The chain carries TRBV4-2 and TRBJ2-2; D ambiguous. V shed 1 base and J shed 7 bases, with 4 bases lying between them. The V gene's germline CDR1 is LGHNA and CDR2 YNFKEQ. The CDR3 spans 12 residues. CDR3 in DNA: TGTGCCAGCAGCCAAGTCCTCGGGGAGCTGTTTTTT. Translated, it gives CASSQVLGELFF.

This clonotype is classed as medium-sized. The chain employs TRBV3-1 and TRBJ2-3, with D perhaps matching TRBD2 (6 bases). The V gene lost 4 bases and the J gene lost 6 bases, with 17 bases spanning the gap. The CDR3 is made up of 15 amino acids. In germline, CDR1 is LGHDT, CDR2 YNNKEL (reference sequence). CDR3 amino acids: CASSLPGGRGDTQYF. Written as DNA, the CDR3 is TGTGCCAGCAGCCTCCCCGGAGGGAGAGGGGATACGCAGTATTTT.

This clonotype has a handful of counts. V and J are TRBV6-5 and TRBJ1-4, with D possibly TRBD1 on 5 matching bases. Germline assignment: CDR1 MNHEY and CDR2 SVGAGI. The CDR3 is 14 residues long. The V gene lost 5 bases and the J gene lost 8 bases, with 15 bases spanning the gap. CDR3 amino acids: CASSQGEGGEKLFF. Here the CDR3 DNA reads TGTGCCAGCAGTCAGGGAGAGGGTGGCGAAAAACTGTTTTTT.

In this sample, this clonotype is medium-sized. The chain is built from TRBV6-5 and TRBJ2-1; 8 nucleotides line up with TRBD2. The V and J ends lost 5 bases and 10 bases, in that order; junction bases with no gene match: 13. Germline CDR1 and CDR2: MNHEY and SVGAGI. CDR3 size: 15 residues. The CDR3 region is CASSKTHRLAREQFF. The CDR3, as DNA: TGTGCCAGCAGTAAAACCCATCGACTAGCGCGCGAGCAGTTCTTC.

This clonotype is medium-sized (0.01 to 0.1%) by share. The rearrangement uses TRBV19 and TRBJ2-2; 8 bases match TRBD2. The V and J ends lost 6 bases and 0 bases, in that order; junction bases with no gene match: 6. The CDR3 consists of 16 residues. CDR1 is LNHDA, CDR2 SQIVND, per germline (reference sequence). CDR3 sequence: CASRILAAANTGELFF. CDR3 coding DNA: TGTGCCAGTAGGATACTAGCGGCCGCGAACACCGGGGAGCTGTTTTTT.

The rearrangement links TRBV5-1 to TRBJ1-1, with D maybe TRBD1 (6 bases). The CDR3 runs to 16 residues. Germline CDR1 SGHRS, CDR2 YFSETQ. V gave up 0 bases and J gave up 4 bases, with 16 bases separating them. This CDR3 is CASSLASGQGSTEAFF. The CDR3 nucleotides are TGCGCCAGCAGCTTGGCCTCCGGGCAGGGGAGCACTGAAGCTTTCTTT.

By sample share, this clonotype is medium-sized. The gene calls are TRBV6-2 or TRBV6-3 and TRBJ2-1; 7 bases fit TRBD1. Germline V lookup: CDR1 MNHEY, CDR2 SVGEGT. V was pared by 5 bases and J by 6 bases, with 10 bases of the junction left unmatched. The CDR3 spans 15 residues. CDR3 in amino acids: CASSRIQGTPNEQFF. CDR3 DNA sequence: TGTGCCAGCAGTCGAATACAGGGGACCCCCAATGAGCAGTTCTTC.